This T cell receptor (beta chain) was recorded in a study of T cell repertoires in cytomegalovirus infection. Study overall: CMV epitopes, recently identified HLA-C-restricted and well-studied HLA-B-restricted, were used. It was the public TCR beta signatures that indicated both CMV infection and matching HLA type. Study results and limitations: Adding up the frequency of public TCR beta families identified people who carried CMV plus the relevant HLA. CMV-specific TCR beta clonotypes restricted by HLA-C were the ones dominating the ex vivo response.

This clonotype was detected a few times. Its cognate antigen is unknown. V was trimmed by 1 base and J by 4 bases, leaving 10 bases between them. The CDR3 extends over 14 amino acids. Germline V gene sequence: CDR1 SGHVS, CDR2 FNYEAQ. TCRdb processed the reads anew with MiXCR; each CDR3 protein has one entry. The sample holds fewer than 900,000 distinct CDR3 sequences, about 29% seen once. The sample in question was cultured CD8+ T cells from PBMCs, obtained from culture after CMV antigen stimulation. This TCR was sampled from a human donor in good health (CMV status not recorded). Some clones in this sample may be carry-over from other donors' samples. The chain links TRBV7-6 to TRBJ1-2, with a possible D match to TRBD1 (5 bases). CDR3 DNA: TGTGCCAGCAGCTTAGGGGGGGAGGTCTATGGCTACACCTTC. It yields the protein CASSLGGEVYGYTF.